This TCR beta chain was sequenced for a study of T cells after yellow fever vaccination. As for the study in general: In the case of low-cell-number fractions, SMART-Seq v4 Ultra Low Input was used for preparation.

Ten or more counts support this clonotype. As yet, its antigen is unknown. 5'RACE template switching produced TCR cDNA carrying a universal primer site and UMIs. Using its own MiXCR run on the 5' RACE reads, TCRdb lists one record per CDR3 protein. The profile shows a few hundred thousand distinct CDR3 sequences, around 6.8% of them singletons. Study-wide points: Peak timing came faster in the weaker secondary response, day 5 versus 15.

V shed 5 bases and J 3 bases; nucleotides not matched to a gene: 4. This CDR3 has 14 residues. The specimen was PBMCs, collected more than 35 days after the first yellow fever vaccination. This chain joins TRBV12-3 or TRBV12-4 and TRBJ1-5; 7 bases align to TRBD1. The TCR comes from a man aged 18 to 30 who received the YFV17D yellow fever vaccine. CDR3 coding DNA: TGTGCCAGCAGTACCACAGGGGACAATCAGCCCCAGCATTTT. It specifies CASSTTGDNQPQHF.